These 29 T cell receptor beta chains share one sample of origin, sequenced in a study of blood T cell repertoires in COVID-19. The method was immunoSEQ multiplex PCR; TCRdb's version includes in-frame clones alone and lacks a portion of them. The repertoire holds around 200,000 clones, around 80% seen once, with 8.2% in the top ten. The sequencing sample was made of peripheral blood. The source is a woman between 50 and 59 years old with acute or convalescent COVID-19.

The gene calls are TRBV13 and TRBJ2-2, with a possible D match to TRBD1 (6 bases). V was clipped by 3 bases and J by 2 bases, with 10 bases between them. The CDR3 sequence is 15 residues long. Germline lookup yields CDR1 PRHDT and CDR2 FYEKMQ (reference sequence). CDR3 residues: CASSFVQGNTGELFF. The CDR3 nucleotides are TGTGCCAGCAGCTTCGTACAGGGAAACACCGGGGAGCTGTTTTTT.

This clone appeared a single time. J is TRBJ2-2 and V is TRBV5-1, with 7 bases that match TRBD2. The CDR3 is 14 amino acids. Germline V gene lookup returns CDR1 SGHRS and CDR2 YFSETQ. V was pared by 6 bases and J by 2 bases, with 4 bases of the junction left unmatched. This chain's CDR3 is CASTLAGNTGELFF. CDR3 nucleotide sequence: TGCGCCAGCACCTTAGCGGGTAACACCGGGGAGCTGTTTTTT. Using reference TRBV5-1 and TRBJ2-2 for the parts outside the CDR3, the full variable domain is KAGVTQTPRYLIKTRGQQVTLSCSPISGHRSVSWYQQTPGQGLQFLFEYFSETQRNKGNFPGRFSGRQFSNSRSEMNVSTLELGDSALYLCASTLAGNTGELFFGEGSRLTVL.

CDR3 residues: CASSIDGTTNQPQHF. The CDR3 region has the DNA TGTGCCAGTAGTATAGACGGGACAACTAATCAGCCCCAGCATTTT. The rearrangement uses TRBV19 and TRBJ1-5, with D perhaps matching TRBD1 (6 bases). V gave up 0 bases and J gave up 4 bases, with 10 bases separating them. The germline CDR1 and CDR2 sequences are LNHDA and SQIVND (reference sequence). This CDR3 has 15 residues.

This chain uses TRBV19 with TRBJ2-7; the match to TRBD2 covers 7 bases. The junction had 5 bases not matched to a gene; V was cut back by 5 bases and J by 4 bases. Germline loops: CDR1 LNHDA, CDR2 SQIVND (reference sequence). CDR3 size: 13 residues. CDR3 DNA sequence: TGTGCCAGTAGTCCGGGACTACCATACGAGCAGTACTTC. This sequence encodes CASSPGLPYEQYF.

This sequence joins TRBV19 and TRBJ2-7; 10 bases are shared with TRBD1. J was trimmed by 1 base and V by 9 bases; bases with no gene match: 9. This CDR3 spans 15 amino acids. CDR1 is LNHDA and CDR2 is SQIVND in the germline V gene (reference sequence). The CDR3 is CASRKKGQGSYEQYF. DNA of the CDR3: TGTGCCAGCCGAAAAAAGGGACAGGGGTCCTACGAGCAGTACTTC.

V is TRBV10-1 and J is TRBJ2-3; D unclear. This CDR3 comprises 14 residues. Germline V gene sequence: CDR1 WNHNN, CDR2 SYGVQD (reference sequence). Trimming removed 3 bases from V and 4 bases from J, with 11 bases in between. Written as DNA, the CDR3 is TGCGCCAGCAGTGACCGGGTGCAGTCAGATACGCAGTATTTT. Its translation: CASSDRVQSDTQYF.

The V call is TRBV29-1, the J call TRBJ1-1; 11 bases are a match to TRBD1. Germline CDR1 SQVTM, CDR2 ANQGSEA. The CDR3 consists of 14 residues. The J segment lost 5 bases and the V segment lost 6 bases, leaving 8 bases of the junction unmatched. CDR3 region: CSVLPGQGGTEAFF. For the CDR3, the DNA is TGCAGCGTACTACCGGGACAGGGGGGTACTGAAGCTTTCTTT. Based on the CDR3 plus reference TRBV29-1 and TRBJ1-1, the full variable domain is SAVISQKPSRDICQRGTSLTIQCQVDSQVTMMFWYRQQPGQSLTLIATANQGSEATYESGFVIDKFPISRPNLTFSTLTVSNMSPEDSSIYLCSVLPGQGGTEAFFGQGTRLTVV.

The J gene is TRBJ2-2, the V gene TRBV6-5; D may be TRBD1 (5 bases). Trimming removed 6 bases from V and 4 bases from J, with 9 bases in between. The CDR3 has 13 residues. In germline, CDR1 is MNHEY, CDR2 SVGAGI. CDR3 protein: CASRTDSTGELFF. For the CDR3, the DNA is TGTGCCAGCAGGACAGATTCCACCGGGGAGCTGTTTTTT.

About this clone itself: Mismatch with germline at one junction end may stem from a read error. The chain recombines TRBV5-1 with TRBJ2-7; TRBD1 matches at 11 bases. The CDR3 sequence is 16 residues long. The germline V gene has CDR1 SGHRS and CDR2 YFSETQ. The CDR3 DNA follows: TGCGCCAGCAGGTTGGATTATGGGACAGGGGGCTACGAGCAGTACTTC. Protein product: CASRLDYGTGGYEQYF.

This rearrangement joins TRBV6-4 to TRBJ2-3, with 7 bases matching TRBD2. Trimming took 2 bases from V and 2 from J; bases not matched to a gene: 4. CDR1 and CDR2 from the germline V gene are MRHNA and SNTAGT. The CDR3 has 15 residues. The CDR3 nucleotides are TGTGCCAGCAGTGACCAAGCGGGGTCCACAGATACGCAGTATTTT. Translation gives CASSDQAGSTDTQYF.

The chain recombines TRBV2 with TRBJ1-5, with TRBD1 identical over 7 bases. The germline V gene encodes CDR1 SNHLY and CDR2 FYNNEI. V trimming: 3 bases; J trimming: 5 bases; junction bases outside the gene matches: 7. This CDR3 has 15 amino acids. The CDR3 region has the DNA TGTGCCAGCAGTGATGGACAGGCAAGGCATCAGCCCCAGCATTTT. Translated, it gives CASSDGQARHQPQHF.

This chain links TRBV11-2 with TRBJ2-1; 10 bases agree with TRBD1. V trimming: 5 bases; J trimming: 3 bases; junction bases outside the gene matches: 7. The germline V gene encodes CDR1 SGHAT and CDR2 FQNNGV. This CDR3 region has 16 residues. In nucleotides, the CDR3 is TGTGCCAGCAGCCCACGACAGGGGGCAAACTACAATGAGCAGTTCTTC. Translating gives CASSPRQGANYNEQFF.

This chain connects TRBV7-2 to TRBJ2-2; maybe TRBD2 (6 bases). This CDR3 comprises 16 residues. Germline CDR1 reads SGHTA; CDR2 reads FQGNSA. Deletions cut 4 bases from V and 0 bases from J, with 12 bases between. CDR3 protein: CASSSQGGANTGELFF. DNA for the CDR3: TGTGCCAGCAGCTCTCAGGGAGGAGCGAACACCGGGGAGCTGTTTTTT.

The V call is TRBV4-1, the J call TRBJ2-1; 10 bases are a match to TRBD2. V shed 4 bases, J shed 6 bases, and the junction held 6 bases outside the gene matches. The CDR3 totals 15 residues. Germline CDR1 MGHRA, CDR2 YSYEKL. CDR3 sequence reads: CASSLGLADANEQFF. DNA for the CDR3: TGCGCCAGCAGCCTAGGACTAGCGGACGCCAATGAGCAGTTCTTC.

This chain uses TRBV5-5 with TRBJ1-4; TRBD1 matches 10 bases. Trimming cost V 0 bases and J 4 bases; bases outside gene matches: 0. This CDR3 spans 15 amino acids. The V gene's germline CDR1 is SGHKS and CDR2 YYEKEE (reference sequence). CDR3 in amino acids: CASSLGDRGNEKLFF. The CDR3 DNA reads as TGTGCCAGCAGCTTGGGGGACAGGGGTAATGAAAAACTGTTTTTT.

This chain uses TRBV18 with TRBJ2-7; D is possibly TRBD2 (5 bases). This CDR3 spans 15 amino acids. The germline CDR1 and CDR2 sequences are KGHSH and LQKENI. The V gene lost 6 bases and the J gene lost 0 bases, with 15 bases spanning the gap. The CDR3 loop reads CASSRGLADSYEQYF. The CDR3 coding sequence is TGTGCCAGCTCCCGAGGGCTAGCCGACTCCTACGAGCAGTACTTC.

The CDR3 loop reads CASSPLSGSSYNEQFF. In nucleotides, the CDR3 is TGTGCCAGCAGTCCCCTTAGCGGGAGCTCCTACAATGAGCAGTTCTTC. This chain joins TRBV28 and TRBJ2-1; 9 bases agree with TRBD2. J lost 0 bases, V lost 5 bases, and 5 bases had no gene match. The CDR3 is 16 residues long. The germline CDR1 and CDR2 sequences are MDHEN and SYDVKM.

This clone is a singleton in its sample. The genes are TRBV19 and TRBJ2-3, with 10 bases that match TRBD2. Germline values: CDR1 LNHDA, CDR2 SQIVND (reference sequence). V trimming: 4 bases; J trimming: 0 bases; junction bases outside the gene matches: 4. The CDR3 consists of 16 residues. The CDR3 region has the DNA TGTGCCAGTAGTAATGGACTAGCGGTGAGCACAGATACGCAGTATTTT. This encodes CASSNGLAVSTDTQYF.

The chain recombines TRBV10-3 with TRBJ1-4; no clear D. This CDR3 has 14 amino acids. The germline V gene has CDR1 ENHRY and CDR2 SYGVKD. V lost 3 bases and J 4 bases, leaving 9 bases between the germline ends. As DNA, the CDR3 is TGTGCCATCAGTGATTCCGCAGATAATGAAAAACTGTTTTTT. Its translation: CAISDSADNEKLFF.

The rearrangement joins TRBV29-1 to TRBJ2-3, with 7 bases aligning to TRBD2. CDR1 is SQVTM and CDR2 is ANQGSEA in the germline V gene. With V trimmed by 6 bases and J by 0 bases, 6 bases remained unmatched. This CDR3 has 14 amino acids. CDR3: CSVPRSGSTDTQYF. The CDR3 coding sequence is TGCAGCGTCCCTCGTAGCGGGAGCACAGATACGCAGTATTTT.

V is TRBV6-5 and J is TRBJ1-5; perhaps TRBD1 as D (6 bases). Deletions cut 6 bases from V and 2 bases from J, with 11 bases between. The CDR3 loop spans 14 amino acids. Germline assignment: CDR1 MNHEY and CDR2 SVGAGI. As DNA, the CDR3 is TGTGCCAGCAGGGACAGCAAAGGCAATCAGCCCCAGCATTTT. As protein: CASRDSKGNQPQHF.

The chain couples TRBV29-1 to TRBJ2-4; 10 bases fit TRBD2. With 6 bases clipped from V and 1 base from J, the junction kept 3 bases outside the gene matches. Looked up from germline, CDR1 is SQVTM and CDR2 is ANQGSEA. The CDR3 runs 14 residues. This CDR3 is CSVASGSAKNIQYF. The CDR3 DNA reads TGCAGCGTGGCTAGCGGGAGCGCCAAAAACATTCAGTACTTC.

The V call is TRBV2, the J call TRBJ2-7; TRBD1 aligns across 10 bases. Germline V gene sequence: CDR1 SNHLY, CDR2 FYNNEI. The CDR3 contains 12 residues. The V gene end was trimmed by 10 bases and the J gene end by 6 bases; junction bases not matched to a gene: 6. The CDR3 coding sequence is TGTGCCACCGAGGGACAGGGGTCCGAGCAGTACTTC. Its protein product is CATEGQGSEQYF.

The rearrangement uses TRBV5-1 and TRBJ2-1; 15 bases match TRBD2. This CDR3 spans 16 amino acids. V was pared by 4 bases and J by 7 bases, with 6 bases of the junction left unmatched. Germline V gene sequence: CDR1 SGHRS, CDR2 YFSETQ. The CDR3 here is CASSEGTSGRMNEQFF. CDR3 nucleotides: TGCGCCAGCAGCGAAGGGACTAGCGGGAGGATGAATGAGCAGTTCTTC. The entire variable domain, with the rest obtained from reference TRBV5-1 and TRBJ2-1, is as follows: KAGVTQTPRYLIKTRGQQVTLSCSPISGHRSVSWYQQTPGQGLQFLFEYFSETQRNKGNFPGRFSGRQFSNSRSEMNVSTLELGDSALYLCASSEGTSGRMNEQFFGPGTRLTVL.

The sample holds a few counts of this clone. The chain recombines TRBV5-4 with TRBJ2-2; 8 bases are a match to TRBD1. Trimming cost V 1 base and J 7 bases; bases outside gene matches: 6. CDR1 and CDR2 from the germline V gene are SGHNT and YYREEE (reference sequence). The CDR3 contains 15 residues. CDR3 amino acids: CASSLSRGRIGELFF. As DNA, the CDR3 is TGTGCCAGCAGCTTGTCCAGGGGGCGTATCGGGGAGCTGTTTTTT.

CDR3 loop: CAISESERNSPLHF. The DNA of the CDR3 is TGTGCCATCAGTGAGTCTGAGCGTAATTCACCCCTCCACTTT. The chain carries TRBV10-3 and TRBJ1-6; D not certain. V was cut by 0 bases and J by 6 bases, with 6 bases left in between. Germline assignment: CDR1 ENHRY and CDR2 SYGVKD. The CDR3 has 14 amino acids.

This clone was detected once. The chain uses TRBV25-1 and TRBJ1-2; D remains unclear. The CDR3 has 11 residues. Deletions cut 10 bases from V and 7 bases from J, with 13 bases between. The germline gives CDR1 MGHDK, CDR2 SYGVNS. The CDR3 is CATSARGGYTF. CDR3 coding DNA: TGTGCCACCTCCGCGCGGGGTGGCTACACCTTC.

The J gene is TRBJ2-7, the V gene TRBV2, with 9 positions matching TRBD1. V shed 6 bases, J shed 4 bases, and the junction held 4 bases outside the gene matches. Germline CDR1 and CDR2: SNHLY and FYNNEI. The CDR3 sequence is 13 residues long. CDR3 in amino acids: CASRGQGGYEQYF. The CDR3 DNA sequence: TGTGCCAGCAGGGGACAGGGTGGGTACGAGCAGTACTTC.

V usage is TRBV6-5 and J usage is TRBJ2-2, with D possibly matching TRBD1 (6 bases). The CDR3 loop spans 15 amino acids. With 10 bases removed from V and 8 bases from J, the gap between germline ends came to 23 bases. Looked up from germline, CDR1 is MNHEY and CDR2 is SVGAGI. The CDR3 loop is CATLHLETGTGELFF. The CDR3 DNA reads TGTGCCACCTTACACCTTGAAACAGGGACAGGGGAGCTGTTTTTT.